A single sample is the source of the 20 T cell receptor beta chains below, sequenced in a study of T cell responses to AZD1222 COVID-19 vaccine. Data came from immunoSEQ multiplex PCR; TCRdb stores just in-frame clones and leaves some out. The table lists some 66,000 clones, about 90% of them singletons. The source was peripheral blood, collected on day 0 of AZD1222 vaccination. The receptors shown here come from an adult in good health.

The chain employs TRBV7-9 and TRBJ1-1; 9 bases are a match to TRBD1. This CDR3 is built from 14 residues. Unmatched junction bases numbered 6, after V lost 5 bases and J lost 5 bases. The germline CDR1 and CDR2 sequences are SEHNR and FQNEAQ (reference sequence). The CDR3 is CASSPTGGGTEAFF. The CDR3 DNA follows: TGTGCCAGCAGCCCTACAGGGGGCGGAACTGAAGCTTTCTTT.

V gene TRBV11-3 combines with J gene TRBJ2-1; D is undetermined. The germline V gene encodes CDR1 SGHNT and CDR2 YENEEA. Trimming took 1 base from V and 4 from J, leaving 8 bases between them. CDR3 length: 14 amino acids. This chain's CDR3 is CASSLGFNYNEQFF. CDR3 DNA: TGTGCCAGCAGCTTAGGATTTAATTACAATGAGCAGTTCTTC.

This clone was recorded only once. The V and J genes are TRBV27 and TRBJ2-7; D is possibly TRBD2 (5 bases). The V gene's germline CDR1 is MNHEY and CDR2 SMNVEV (reference sequence). V lost 6 bases to trimming and J lost 6 bases, with 15 bases between them. There are 13 residues in the CDR3. CDR3 region: CASREGYAGEQYF. CDR3 DNA sequence: TGTGCCAGCAGAGAGGGTTATGCGGGCGAGCAGTACTTC.

This chain uses TRBV28 with TRBJ1-4; D may be TRBD1 (6 bases). The CDR3 runs 15 residues. The germline V gene has CDR1 MDHEN and CDR2 SYDVKM. Trimming cost V 2 bases and J 11 bases, with 18 bases left between them. The CDR3 is CASSLPTGAVEKLFF. Written as DNA, the CDR3 is TGTGCCAGCAGTTTACCGACAGGCGCGGTGGAGAAACTGTTTTTT.

This chain connects TRBV7-3 to TRBJ2-1, with TRBD2 matching over 8 bases. Germline loops: CDR1 SGHTA, CDR2 FQGTGA. V was pared by 5 bases and J by 9 bases, with 6 bases of the junction left unmatched. The CDR3 extends over 13 amino acids. The CDR3 reads CASSGTSRGEQFF. Here the CDR3 DNA reads TGTGCCAGCAGCGGGACTAGTCGAGGTGAGCAGTTCTTC.

V and J are TRBV14 and TRBJ1-2, with no clear D. The CDR3 runs to 12 residues. Deletions cut 4 bases from V and 5 bases from J, with 8 bases between. Looked up from germline, CDR1 is SGHDN and CDR2 is FVKESK. The CDR3, as DNA: TGTGCCAGCAGCCGAAGTGGATATGGCTACACCTTC. Protein sequence: CASSRSGYGYTF.

The rearrangement uses TRBV6-4 and TRBJ2-3, with 11 nucleotides matching TRBD2. The V gene's germline CDR1 is MRHNA and CDR2 SNTAGT. The CDR3 has 15 residues. V gave up 5 bases and J gave up 2 bases; unmatched junction bases: 3. The CDR3 DNA is TGTGCCAGCAGTATGGGACTAGCGGTCACAGATACGCAGTATTTT. Its protein product is CASSMGLAVTDTQYF.

The table lists this clone with a count of one. The rearrangement joins TRBV5-6 to TRBJ1-3, with 8 bases aligning to TRBD1. Losses at the gene ends were 3 bases for V and 2 bases for J; bases not matched to a gene: 1. The CDR3 sequence is 14 residues long. Per germline, CDR1 SGHDT and CDR2 YYEEEE. The CDR3 DNA follows: TGTGCCAGCAGCTCGACAGGGGCTGGAAACACCATATATTTT. Encoded protein: CASSSTGAGNTIYF.

This clone was seen once. V and J are TRBV7-3 and TRBJ2-1; 8 bases align to TRBD2. Trimming took 4 bases from V and 2 from J; bases not matched to a gene: 13. The CDR3 runs to 18 residues. Germline V gene sequence: CDR1 SGHTA, CDR2 FQGTGA. CDR3 in amino acids: CASSSNGASGRTYNEQFF. In DNA form, the CDR3 reads TGTGCCAGCAGCTCCAATGGGGCCAGCGGGAGAACCTACAATGAGCAGTTCTTC.

The chain employs TRBV4-2 and TRBJ1-2; 7 bases line up with TRBD1. The J segment lost 0 bases and the V segment lost 5 bases, leaving 15 bases of the junction unmatched. CDR1 and CDR2 from the germline V gene are LGHNA and YNFKEQ. This CDR3 region has 18 residues. The CDR3 nucleotides read TGTGCCAGCAGCGGAAGATTAGGGGGGGACAGCTCTAACTATGGCTACACCTTC. Translating gives CASSGRLGGDSSNYGYTF.

V is TRBV5-5 and J is TRBJ2-1; the D is unclear. Germline values: CDR1 SGHKS, CDR2 YYEKEE (reference sequence). Between the trimmed V and J ends, which lost 0 bases and 7 bases, there was a span of 8 bases. This CDR3 contains 13 residues. CDR3: CASSLAYPNEQFF. DNA of the CDR3: TGTGCCAGCAGCTTGGCCTACCCTAATGAGCAGTTCTTC.

This sequence joins TRBV20-1 and TRBJ1-2, with D uncertain. Per germline, CDR1 DFQATT and CDR2 SNEGSKA (reference sequence). V was shortened by 3 bases and J by 8 bases, with 7 bases between the two germline ends. CDR3 length: 10 amino acids. The CDR3: CSAREDGYTF. The CDR3 nucleotides are TGCAGTGCTAGGGAGGACGGCTACACCTTC.

The V gene is TRBV7-9, the J gene TRBJ1-4, with 7 bases aligning to TRBD1. This CDR3 region has 18 residues. Germline values: CDR1 SEHNR, CDR2 FQNEAQ (reference sequence). V lost 6 bases and J lost 7; bases outside the gene matches: 20. This chain's CDR3 is CASRPTQGRRTGTEKLFF. The CDR3 region has the DNA TGTGCCAGCAGACCAACACAGGGGCGCCGTACAGGGACTGAAAAACTGTTTTTT.

The DNA of the CDR3 is TGTGCCAGCAGTGACCCCTTGACAGGGGGGCCTCTATTCGGCTACACCTTC. As protein: CASSDPLTGGPLFGYTF. The V call is TRBV6-1, the J call TRBJ1-2, with 9 bases matching TRBD1. With 3 bases clipped from V and 8 bases from J, the junction kept 16 bases outside the gene matches. Germline CDR1 MNHNS, CDR2 SASEGT. This CDR3 is built from 17 residues.

The chain combines TRBV11-2 with TRBJ2-3; no reliable D call. V lost 5 bases to trimming and J lost 4 bases, with 4 bases between them. The V gene's germline CDR1 is SGHAT and CDR2 FQNNGV. The CDR3 length is 11 residues. CDR3 coding DNA: TGTGCCAGCAGCATTCCAGATACGCAGTATTTT. It codes for CASSIPDTQYF.

The chain combines TRBV28 with TRBJ2-1, with 9 nucleotides matching TRBD1. CDR3 size: 13 residues. The germline V gene has CDR1 MDHEN and CDR2 SYDVKM. Unmatched junction bases numbered 8, after V lost 5 bases and J lost 12 bases. CDR3 region: CASSGQGTQGQFF. The CDR3 DNA reads TGTGCCAGCAGTGGACAGGGGACTCAGGGGCAGTTCTTC.

The gene calls are TRBV9 and TRBJ1-4; D is undetermined. Trimming took 0 bases from V and 8 from J, leaving 14 bases between them. The CDR3 has 15 residues. Germline V gene lookup returns CDR1 SGDLS and CDR2 YYNGEE. This CDR3 is CASSVGTLGGEKLFF. In DNA, the CDR3 is TGTGCCAGCAGCGTAGGGACTTTAGGTGGGGAAAAACTGTTTTTT.

The genes are TRBV7-6 and TRBJ1-1, with 8 positions matching TRBD1. CDR1 is SGHVS and CDR2 is FNYEAQ in the germline V gene. This CDR3 has 15 amino acids. With 2 bases clipped from V and 1 base from J, the junction kept 3 bases outside the gene matches. The CDR3 region is CASSLLGQGNTEAFF. Written as DNA, the CDR3 is TGTGCCAGCAGCTTATTAGGACAGGGGAACACTGAAGCTTTCTTT.

The gene calls are TRBV2 and TRBJ1-1; D gene uncertain. The germline gives CDR1 SNHLY, CDR2 FYNNEI. The CDR3 sequence is 15 residues long. Trimming left V 1 base short and J 0 bases short, with 9 bases between. Written as DNA, the CDR3 is TGTGCCAGCAGTGAAGGGCTTCCGTTGAACACTGAAGCTTTCTTT. Amino acid sequence: CASSEGLPLNTEAFF.

The CDR3 protein is CASSLTGTDTQYF. CDR3 coding DNA: TGTGCCAGCAGCTTGACTGGCACAGATACGCAGTATTTT. The V call is TRBV7-6, the J call TRBJ2-3; no definite D call. The CDR3 runs 13 residues. Germline CDR1 reads SGHVS; CDR2 reads FNYEAQ. V shed 3 bases and J shed 1 base, with 5 bases lying between them.